Given below is one T cell receptor (beta chain) in context. Sequencing used immunoSEQ multiplex PCR; TCRdb keeps in-frame clones, though not all of them. Among around 90,000 clones listed, 70% to 90% were seen once. Per germline, CDR1 LGHNA and CDR2 YSLEER. The V gene end was trimmed by 3 bases and the J gene end by 5 bases; junction bases not matched to a gene: 10. The CDR3 totals 17 residues. The data were obtained in a study of control samples from healthy donors and cancer patients. The gene calls are TRBV4-3 and TRBJ1-4; 9 positions match TRBD1. The receptor comes from a woman in her 40s in good health. What was sequenced was blood. The CDR3 sequence: CASSHQWGQGRNEKLFF. The CDR3 DNA follows: TGCGCCAGCAGCCACCAGTGGGGACAGGGAAGGAATGAAAAACTGTTTTTT.